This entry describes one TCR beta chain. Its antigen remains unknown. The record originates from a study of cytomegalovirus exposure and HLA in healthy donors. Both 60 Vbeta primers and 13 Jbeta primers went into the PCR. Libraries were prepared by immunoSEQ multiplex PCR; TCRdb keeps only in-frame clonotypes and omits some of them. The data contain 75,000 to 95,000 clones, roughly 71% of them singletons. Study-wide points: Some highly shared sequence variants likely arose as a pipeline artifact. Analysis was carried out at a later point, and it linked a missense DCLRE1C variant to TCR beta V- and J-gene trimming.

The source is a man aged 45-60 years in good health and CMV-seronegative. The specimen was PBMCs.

CDR3: CASSVGGTVTYEQYF. CDR3 nucleotides: TGTGCCAGCAGCGTAGGAGGGACAGTGACCTACGAGCAGTACTTC. The rearrangement joins TRBV9 to TRBJ2-7; 7 bases agree with TRBD1. J gave up 2 bases and V 0 bases, and 5 bases lay outside the gene matches. The CDR3 sequence is 15 residues long. Germline CDR1 SGDLS, CDR2 YYNGEE.